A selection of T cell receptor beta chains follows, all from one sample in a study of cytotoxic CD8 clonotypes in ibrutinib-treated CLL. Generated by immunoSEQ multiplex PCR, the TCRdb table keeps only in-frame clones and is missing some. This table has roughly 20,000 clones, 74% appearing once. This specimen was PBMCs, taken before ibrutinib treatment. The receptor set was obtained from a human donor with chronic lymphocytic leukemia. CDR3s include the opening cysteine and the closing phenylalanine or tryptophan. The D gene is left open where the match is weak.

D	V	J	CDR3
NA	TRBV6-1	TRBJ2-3	CASLKWGETDTQYF
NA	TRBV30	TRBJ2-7	CAWTNPQVISYEQYF
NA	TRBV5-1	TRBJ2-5	CASSLAGGLGETQYF
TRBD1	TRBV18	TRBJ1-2	CASSPYPGQESGGYTF
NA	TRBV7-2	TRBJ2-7	CASSVQSWGSGQYF
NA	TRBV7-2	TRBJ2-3	CASSLASSTPDTQYF
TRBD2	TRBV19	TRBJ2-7	CASSLTSGSYEQYF
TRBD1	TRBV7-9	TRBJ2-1	CASSARGQGANEQFF
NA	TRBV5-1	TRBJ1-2	CASSLAGGRNNYGYTF
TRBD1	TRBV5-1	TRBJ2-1	CASSFPGTGYNEQFF
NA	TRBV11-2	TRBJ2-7	CASSRGLSAYEQYF
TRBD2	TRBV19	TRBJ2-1	CASSIALAGGLLSRYNEQFF
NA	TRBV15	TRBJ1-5	CATSRESNTGVGNQPQHF
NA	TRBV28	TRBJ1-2	CASTQETIYGYTF
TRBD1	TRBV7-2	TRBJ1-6	CASSQDRVNNSPLHF
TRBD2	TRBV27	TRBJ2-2	CASSLRGTSPNTGELFF
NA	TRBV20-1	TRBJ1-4	CSAGSVGRGFF
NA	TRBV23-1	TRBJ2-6	CATQGRQRRANVLTF
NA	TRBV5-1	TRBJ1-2	CASSLEDAANYGYTF
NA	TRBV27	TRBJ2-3	CASTSGPGSDTDTQYF
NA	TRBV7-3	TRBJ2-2	CASSPGTVTGELFF
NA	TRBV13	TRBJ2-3	CASSLRSGDTQYF
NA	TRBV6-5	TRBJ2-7	CASSYSWARAYEQYF
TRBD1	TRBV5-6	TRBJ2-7	CASSLKGRGPYEQYF
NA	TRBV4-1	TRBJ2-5	CASSQEGRDETQYF